The source of this T cell receptor beta chain is a study of OX40 agonist ivuxolimab in advanced cancers. Study details: A diagnosis of hepatocellular carcinoma, melanoma, renal cell or head and neck cancer was present in dose-escalation patients.

Germline assignment: CDR1 SGHTA and CDR2 FQGNSA. Trimming shortened V by 5 bases and J by 1 base, and 20 bases separated the two germline ends. The CDR3 is 17 residues long. TCRdb keeps only in-frame clones here, not all; method: immunoSEQ multiplex PCR. The repertoire holds under 50,000 clones, with 65% to 90% as singletons. This receptor was obtained from an adult with an advanced solid tumor such as melanoma, head and neck, liver or kidney cancer. The specimen comprised CD4+ or CD8+ T cells sorted from blood, sampled in a trial of the OX40 agonist ivuxolimab. The chain is built from TRBV7-2 and TRBJ2-5, with a tentative D call TRBD2 (6 bases). CDR3 nucleotides: TGTGCCAGCAGCCGTAGACGGGGGACGGGGTCCCAAGAGACCCAGTACTTC. Its translation: CASSRRRGTGSQETQYF.